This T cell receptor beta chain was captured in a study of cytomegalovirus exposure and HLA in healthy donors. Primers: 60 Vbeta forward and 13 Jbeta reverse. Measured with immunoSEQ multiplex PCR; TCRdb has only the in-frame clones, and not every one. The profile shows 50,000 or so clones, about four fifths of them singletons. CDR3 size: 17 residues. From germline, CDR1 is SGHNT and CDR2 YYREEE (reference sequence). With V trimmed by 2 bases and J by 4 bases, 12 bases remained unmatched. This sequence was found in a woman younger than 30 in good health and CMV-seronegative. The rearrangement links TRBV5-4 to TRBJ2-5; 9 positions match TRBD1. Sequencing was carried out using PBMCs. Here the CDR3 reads CASSFDDRGEAGETQYF. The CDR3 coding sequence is TGTGCCAGCAGCTTCGACGACAGGGGGGAAGCAGGAGAGACCCAGTACTTC.